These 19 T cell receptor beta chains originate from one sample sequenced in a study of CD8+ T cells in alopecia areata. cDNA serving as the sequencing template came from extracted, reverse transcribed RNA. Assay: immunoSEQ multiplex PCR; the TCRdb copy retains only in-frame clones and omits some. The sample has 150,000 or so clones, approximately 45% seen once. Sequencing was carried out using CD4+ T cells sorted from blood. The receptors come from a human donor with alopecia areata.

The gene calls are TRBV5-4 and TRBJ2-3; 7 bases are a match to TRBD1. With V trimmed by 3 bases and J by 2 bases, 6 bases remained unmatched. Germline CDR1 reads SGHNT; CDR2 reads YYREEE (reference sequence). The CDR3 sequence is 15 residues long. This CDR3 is CASSSGQRDTDTQYF. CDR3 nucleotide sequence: TGTGCCAGCAGCTCGGGACAGCGAGACACAGATACGCAGTATTTT.

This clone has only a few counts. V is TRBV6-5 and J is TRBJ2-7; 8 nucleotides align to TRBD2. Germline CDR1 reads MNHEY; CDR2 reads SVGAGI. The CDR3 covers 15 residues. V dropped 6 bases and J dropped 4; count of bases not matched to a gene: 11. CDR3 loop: CASSRAGVDIYEQYF. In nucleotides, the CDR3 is TGTGCCAGCAGCAGAGCGGGGGTCGACATTTACGAGCAGTACTTC.

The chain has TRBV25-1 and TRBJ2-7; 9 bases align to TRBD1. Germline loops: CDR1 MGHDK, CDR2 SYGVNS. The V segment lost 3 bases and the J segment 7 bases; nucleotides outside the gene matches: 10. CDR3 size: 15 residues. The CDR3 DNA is TGTGCCAGCAGTGACCGACAGGGGGAATGGTCGGAGCAGTACTTC. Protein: CASSDRQGEWSEQYF.

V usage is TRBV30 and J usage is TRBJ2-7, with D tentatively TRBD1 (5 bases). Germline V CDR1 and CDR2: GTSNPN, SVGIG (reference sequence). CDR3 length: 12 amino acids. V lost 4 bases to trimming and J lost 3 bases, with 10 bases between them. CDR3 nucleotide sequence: TGTGCCTGGAATCAGGGTGGCTACGAGCAGTACTTC. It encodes CAWNQGGYEQYF.

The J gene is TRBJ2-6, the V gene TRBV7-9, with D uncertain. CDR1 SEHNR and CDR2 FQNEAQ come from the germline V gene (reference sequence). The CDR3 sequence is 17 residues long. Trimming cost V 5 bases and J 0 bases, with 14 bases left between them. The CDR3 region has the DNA TGTGCCAGCAGCCTCTTACAAAGCCCCTCTGGGGCCAACGTCCTGACTTTC. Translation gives CASSLLQSPSGANVLTF. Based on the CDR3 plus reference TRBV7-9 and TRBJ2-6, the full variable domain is DTGVSQNPRHKITKRGQNVTFRCDPISEHNRLYWYRQTLGQGPEFLTYFQNEAQLEKSRLLSDRFSAERPKGSFSTLEIQRTEQGDSAMYLCASSLLQSPSGANVLTFGAGSRLTVL.

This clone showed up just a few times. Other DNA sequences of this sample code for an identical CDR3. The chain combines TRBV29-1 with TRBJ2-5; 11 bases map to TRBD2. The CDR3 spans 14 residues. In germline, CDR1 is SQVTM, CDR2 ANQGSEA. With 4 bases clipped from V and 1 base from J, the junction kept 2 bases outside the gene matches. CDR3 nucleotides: TGCAGCGTTGGGCTAGCGGGGGGCCAAGAGACCCAGTACTTC. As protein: CSVGLAGGQETQYF.

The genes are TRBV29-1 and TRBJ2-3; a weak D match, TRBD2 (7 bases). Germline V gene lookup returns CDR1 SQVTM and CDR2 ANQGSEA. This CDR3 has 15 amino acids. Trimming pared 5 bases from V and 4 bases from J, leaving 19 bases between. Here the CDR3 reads CSVSQGGQGSDTQYF. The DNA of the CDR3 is TGCAGCGTTTCCCAGGGAGGGCAGGGGTCAGATACGCAGTATTTT.

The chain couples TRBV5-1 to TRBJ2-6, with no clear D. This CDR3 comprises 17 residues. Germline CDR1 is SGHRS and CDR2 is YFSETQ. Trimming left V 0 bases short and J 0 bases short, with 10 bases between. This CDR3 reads CASSLDSSLSGANVLTF. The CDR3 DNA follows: TGCGCCAGCAGCTTGGACAGCAGCCTCTCTGGGGCCAACGTCCTGACTTTC.

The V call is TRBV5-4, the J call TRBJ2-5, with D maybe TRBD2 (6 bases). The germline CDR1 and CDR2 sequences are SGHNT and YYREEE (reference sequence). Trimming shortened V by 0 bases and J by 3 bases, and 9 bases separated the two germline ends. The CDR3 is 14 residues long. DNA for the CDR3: TGTGCCAGCAGCTTGGTGTCTAGCGAAGAGACCCAGTACTTC. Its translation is CASSLVSSEETQYF. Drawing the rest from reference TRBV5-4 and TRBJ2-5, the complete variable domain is ETGVTQSPTHLIKTRGQQVTLRCSSQSGHNTVSWYQQALGQGPQFIFQYYREEENGRGNFPPRFSGLQFPNYSSELNVNALELDDSALYLCASSLVSSEETQYFGPGTRLLVL.

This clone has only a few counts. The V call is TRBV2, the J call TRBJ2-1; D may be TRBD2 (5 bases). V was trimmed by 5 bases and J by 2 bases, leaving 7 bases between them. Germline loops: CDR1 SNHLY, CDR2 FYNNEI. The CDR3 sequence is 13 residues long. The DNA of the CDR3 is TGTGCCAGCAGTAGCGGAACCTACAATGAGCAGTTCTTC. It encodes CASSSGTYNEQFF.

CDR3 DNA: TGCGCCAGCAGCTTGGCAGTCCTTAGCTCTGGGGCCAACGTCCTGACTTTC. Translation: CASSLAVLSSGANVLTF. This rearrangement joins TRBV5-1 to TRBJ2-6; D ambiguous. CDR3 size: 17 residues. Germline V gene sequence: CDR1 SGHRS, CDR2 YFSETQ. Trimming cost V 0 bases and J 0 bases, with 10 bases left between them.

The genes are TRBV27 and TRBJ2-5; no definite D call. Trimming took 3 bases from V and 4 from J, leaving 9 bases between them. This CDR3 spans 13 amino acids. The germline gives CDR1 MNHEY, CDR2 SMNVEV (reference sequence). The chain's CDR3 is CASSFLGSETQYF. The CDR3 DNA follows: TGTGCCAGCAGTTTTCTGGGGTCAGAGACCCAGTACTTC.

CDR3 residues: CASSAHGTGELFF. In nucleotides, the CDR3 is TGTGCCAGCAGCGCCCACGGCACCGGGGAGCTGTTTTTT. The J gene is TRBJ2-2, the V gene TRBV9; D gene unclear. V was clipped by 3 bases and J by 4 bases, with 7 bases between them. The CDR3 consists of 13 residues. The germline gives CDR1 SGDLS, CDR2 YYNGEE.

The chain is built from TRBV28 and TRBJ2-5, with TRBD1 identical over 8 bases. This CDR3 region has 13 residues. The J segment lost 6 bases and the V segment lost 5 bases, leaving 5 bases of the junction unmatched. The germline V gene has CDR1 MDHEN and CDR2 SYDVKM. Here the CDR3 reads CASSQTGVQTQYF. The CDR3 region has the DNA TGTGCCAGCAGTCAGACAGGGGTTCAGACCCAGTACTTC.

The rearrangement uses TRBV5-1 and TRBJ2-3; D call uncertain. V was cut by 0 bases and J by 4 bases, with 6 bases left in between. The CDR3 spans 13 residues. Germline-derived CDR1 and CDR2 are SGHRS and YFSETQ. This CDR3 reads CASSLENADTQYF. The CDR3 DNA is TGCGCCAGCAGCTTGGAGAACGCAGATACGCAGTATTTT.

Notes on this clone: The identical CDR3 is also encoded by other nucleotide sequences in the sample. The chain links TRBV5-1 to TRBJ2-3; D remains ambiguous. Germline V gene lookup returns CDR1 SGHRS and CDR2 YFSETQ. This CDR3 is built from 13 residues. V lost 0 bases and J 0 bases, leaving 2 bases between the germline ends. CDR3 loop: CASSLGSTDTQYF. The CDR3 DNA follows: TGCGCCAGCAGCTTGGGCAGCACAGATACGCAGTATTTT. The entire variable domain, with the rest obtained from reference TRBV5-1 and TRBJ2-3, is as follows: KAGVTQTPRYLIKTRGQQVTLSCSPISGHRSVSWYQQTPGQGLQFLFEYFSETQRNKGNFPGRFSGRQFSNSRSEMNVSTLELGDSALYLCASSLGSTDTQYFGPGTRLTVL.

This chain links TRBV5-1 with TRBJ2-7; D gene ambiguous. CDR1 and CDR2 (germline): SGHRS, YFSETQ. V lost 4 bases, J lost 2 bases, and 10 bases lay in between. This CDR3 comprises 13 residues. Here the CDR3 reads CASSPEATYEQYF. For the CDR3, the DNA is TGCGCCAGCAGCCCCGAGGCCACCTACGAGCAGTACTTC.

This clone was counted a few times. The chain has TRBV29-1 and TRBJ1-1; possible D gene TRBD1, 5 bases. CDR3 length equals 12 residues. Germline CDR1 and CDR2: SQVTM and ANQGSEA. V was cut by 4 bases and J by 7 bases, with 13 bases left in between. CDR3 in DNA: TGCAGCGTTGCCGGACAAGGATATGAAGCTTTCTTT. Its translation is CSVAGQGYEAFF.

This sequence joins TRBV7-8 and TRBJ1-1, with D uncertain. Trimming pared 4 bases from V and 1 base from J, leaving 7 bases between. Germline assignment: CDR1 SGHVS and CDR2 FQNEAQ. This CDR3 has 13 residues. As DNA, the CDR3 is TGTGCCAGCAGCTATACCGGGAACACTGAAGCTTTCTTT. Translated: CASSYTGNTEAFF. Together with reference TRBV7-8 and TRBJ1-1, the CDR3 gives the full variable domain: GAGVSQSPRYKVAKRGQDVALRCDPISGHVSLFWYQQALGQGPEFLTYFQNEAQLDKSGLPSDRFFAERPEGSVSTLKIQRTQQEDSAVYLCASSYTGNTEAFFGQGTRLTVV.